This T cell receptor beta chain comes out of a study of CD8+CD57+ T cells in acquired aplastic anemia. Study-wide findings and caveats: Overlap between patients and controls comprised 25 to 30 CD8+ CDR3 sequences.

Per the germline V gene, CDR1 is KGHDR and CDR2 is SFDVKD. V was pared by 7 bases and J by 2 bases, with 7 bases of the junction left unmatched. This CDR3 has 15 amino acids. It was genomic DNA that served as the template for profiling TCR beta VDJ and CDR3. TCRdb re-derived calls from the reads in MiXCR, one entry per CDR3 protein. The sample holds about 220,000 distinct CDR3 sequences, about 44% seen once. Patients picked for sequencing had shown CD8+CD57+ cell expansion detected by flow cytometry. As regards this clonotype: Its cognate antigen is unknown.

The chain has TRBV24-1 and TRBJ2-1; 7 nucleotides line up with TRBD1. Sequences were obtained from sorted CD4+, CD8+, or CD8+CD57+ T cells (not recorded which) from PBMCs. This receptor was obtained from a human donor with aplastic anemia. CDR3 loop: CATSGTANPYNEQFF. In DNA, the CDR3 is TGTGCCACCAGCGGGACAGCCAACCCCTACAATGAGCAGTTCTTC.